This T cell receptor (beta chain) appears in the sequencing data of a study of shared clonotypes between healthy human individuals. The V gene's germline CDR1 is SQVTM and CDR2 ANQGSEA. V was clipped by 2 bases and J by 4 bases; unmatched bases: 0. The CDR3 is 14 amino acids. As for this clone: This sample includes further DNA sequences coding for the same CDR3.

DNA at about 210 ng, tens of thousands of T cell genomes, went into sorted-subset replicate PCRs. The assay was immunoSEQ multiplex PCR, and TCRdb's table has in-frame clones only and misses some. The sample lists some 1,900,000 clones; around 96% were seen once. CD45RO negativity and positive selection for CCR7 defined naive CD8 cells, a population that excluded terminally differentiated effector memory CD45RA+ cells. There were no recent acute infections or vaccinations among the donors, who were healthy HIV-negative adults. The TCR sequence derives from a man aged 18 to 35 in good health. The V gene is TRBV29-1, the J gene TRBJ2-2; 11 bases map to TRBD2. The sequenced sample consisted of naive CD8+ T cells sorted from blood. The CDR3 reads CSVELAGGTGELFF. CDR3 nucleotide sequence: TGCAGCGTTGAACTAGCGGGAGGCACCGGGGAGCTGTTTTTT.